This note documents a single T cell receptor (beta chain) sequence. What it recognizes is unknown. Measured with immunoSEQ multiplex PCR; TCRdb has only the in-frame clones, and not every one. The sample holds roughly 24,000 clones, more than 70% seen once. The source of the sample is a study of OX40 agonist ivuxolimab in advanced cancers. Turning to the study itself: All patients had ivuxolimab intravenously every 2 weeks at 0.01 to 10 mg/kg. Recorded diagnoses for dose-escalation patients were hepatocellular carcinoma, melanoma, renal cell or head and neck cancer.

Study-wide results and limits: In the expanded peripheral T cells, antigen specificity was never determined.

This CDR3 contains 18 residues. CDR1 is LGHNA, CDR2 YSLEER, per germline. Trimming removed 4 bases from V and 5 bases from J; junction bases left unmatched: 13. The origin of this receptor is an adult with an advanced solid tumor such as melanoma, head and neck, liver or kidney cancer. The sample consisted of CD4+ or CD8+ T cells sorted from blood, taken in a trial of the OX40 agonist ivuxolimab. V is TRBV4-3 and J is TRBJ1-6; 8 bases match TRBD1. CDR3 loop: CASSPGTGLPWDNSPLHF. CDR3 nucleotide sequence: TGCGCCAGCAGCCCGGGGACAGGCCTGCCATGGGATAATTCACCCCTCCACTTT.